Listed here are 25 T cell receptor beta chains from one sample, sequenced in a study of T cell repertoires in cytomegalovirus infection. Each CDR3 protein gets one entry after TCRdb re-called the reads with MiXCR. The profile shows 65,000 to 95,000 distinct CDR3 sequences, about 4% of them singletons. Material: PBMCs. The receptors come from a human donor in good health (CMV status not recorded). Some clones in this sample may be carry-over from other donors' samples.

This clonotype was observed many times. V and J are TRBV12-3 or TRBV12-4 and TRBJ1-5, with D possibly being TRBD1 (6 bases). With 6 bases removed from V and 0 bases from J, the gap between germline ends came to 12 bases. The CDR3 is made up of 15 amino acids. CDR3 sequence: CASSRGGVSNQPQHF. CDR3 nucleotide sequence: TGTGCCAGCAGCCGAGGGGGAGTTAGCAATCAGCCCCAGCATTTT.

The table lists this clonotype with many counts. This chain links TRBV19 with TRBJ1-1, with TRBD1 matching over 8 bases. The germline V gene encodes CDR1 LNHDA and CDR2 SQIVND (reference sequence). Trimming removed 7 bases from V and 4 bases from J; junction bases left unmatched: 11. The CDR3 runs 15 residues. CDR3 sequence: CASTLGTGGGTEAFF. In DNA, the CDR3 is TGTGCCAGTACCCTGGGAACAGGGGGAGGCACTGAAGCTTTCTTT.

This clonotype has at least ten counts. The DNA for the CDR3 is TGTGCCAGCAGCCCGCGTTGGACGGGGGGAACAGATACGCAGTATTTT. It yields the protein CASSPRWTGGTDTQYF. This rearrangement joins TRBV7-2 to TRBJ2-3; 7 positions agree with TRBD2. J gave up 3 bases and V 5 bases, and 11 bases lay outside the gene matches. The CDR3 spans 16 residues. Germline V gives CDR1 SGHTA, CDR2 FQGNSA.

DNA for the CDR3: TGTGCCAGCAGCTTAGAACAGGGGTACAATGAGCAGTTCTTC. Its protein is CASSLEQGYNEQFF. V usage is TRBV7-9 and J usage is TRBJ2-1, with 7 bases that match TRBD1. Looked up from germline, CDR1 is SEHNR and CDR2 is FQNEAQ (reference sequence). V shed 1 base and J 4 bases; nucleotides not matched to a gene: 1. The CDR3 is made up of 14 amino acids.

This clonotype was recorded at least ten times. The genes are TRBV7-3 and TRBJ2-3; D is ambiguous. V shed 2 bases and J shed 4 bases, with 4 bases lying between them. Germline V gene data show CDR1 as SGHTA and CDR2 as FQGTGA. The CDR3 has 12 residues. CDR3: CASSLGPDTQYF. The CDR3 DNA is TGTGCCAGCAGCTTAGGCCCAGATACGCAGTATTTT.

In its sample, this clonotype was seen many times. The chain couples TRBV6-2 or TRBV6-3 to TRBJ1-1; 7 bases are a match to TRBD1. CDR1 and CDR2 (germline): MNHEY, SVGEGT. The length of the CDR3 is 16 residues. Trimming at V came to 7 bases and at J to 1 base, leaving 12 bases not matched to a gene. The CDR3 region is CASTPGQPMRNTEAFF. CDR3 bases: TGTGCCAGCACACCGGGACAGCCCATGAGGAACACTGAAGCTTTCTTT.

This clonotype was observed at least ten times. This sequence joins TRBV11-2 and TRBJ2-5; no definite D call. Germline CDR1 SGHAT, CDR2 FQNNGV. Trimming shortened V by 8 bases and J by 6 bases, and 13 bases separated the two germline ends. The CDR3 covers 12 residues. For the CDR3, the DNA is TGTGCCAGCGGCCACCCTCTTAAGACCCAGTACTTC. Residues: CASGHPLKTQYF.

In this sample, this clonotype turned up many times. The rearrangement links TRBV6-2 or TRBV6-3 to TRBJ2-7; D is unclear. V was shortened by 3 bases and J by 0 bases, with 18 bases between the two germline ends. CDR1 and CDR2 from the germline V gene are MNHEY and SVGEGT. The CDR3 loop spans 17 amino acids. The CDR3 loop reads CASSYPGWMKNSYEQYF. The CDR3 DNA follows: TGTGCCAGCAGTTATCCCGGGTGGATGAAGAACTCCTACGAGCAGTACTTC.

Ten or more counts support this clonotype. CDR3 nucleotide sequence: TGCGCCAGCAGCCAAGATTGGGGGGGGGCTTACACTGAAGCTTTCTTT. Residues: CASSQDWGGAYTEAFF. V gene TRBV4-3 combines with J gene TRBJ1-1; tentatively, D is TRBD1 (6 bases). The CDR3 length is 16 residues. V lost 0 bases to trimming and J lost 3 bases, with 14 bases between them. The germline gives CDR1 LGHNA, CDR2 YSLEER.

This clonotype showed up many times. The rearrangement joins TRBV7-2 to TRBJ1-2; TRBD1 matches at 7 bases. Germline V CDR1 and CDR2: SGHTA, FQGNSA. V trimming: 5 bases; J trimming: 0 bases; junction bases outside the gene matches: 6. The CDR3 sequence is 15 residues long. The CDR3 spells CASSPWTGANYGYTF. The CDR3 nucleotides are TGTGCCAGCAGCCCTTGGACAGGAGCTAACTATGGCTACACCTTC.

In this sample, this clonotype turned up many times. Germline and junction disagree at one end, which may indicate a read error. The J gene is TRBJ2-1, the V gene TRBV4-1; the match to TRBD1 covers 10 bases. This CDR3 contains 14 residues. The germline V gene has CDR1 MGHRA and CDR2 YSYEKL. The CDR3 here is CASSLGQGYNEQFF. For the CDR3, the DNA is TGTGCCAGCAGCCTGGGACAGGGGTACAATGAGCAGTTCTTC.

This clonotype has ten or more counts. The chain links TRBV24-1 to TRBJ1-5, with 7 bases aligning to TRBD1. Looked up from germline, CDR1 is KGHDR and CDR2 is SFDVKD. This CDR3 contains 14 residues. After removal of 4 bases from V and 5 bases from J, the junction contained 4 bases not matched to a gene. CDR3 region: CATSETGVDQPQHF. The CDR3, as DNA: TGTGCCACCAGTGAAACAGGGGTTGATCAGCCCCAGCATTTT.

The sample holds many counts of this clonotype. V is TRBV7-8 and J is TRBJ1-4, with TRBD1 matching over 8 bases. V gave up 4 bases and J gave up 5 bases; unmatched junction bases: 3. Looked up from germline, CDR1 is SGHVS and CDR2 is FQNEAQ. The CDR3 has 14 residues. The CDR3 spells CASSSRTGNEKLFF. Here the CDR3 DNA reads TGTGCCAGCAGCTCAAGGACAGGGAATGAAAAACTGTTTTTT.

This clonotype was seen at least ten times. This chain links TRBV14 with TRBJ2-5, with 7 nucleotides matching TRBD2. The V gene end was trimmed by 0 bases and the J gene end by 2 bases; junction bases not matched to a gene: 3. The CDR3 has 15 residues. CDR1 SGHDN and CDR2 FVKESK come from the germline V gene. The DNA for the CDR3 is TGTGCCAGCAGCCAAGATTTCGGGGGGCAAGAGACCCAGTACTTC. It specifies CASSQDFGGQETQYF.

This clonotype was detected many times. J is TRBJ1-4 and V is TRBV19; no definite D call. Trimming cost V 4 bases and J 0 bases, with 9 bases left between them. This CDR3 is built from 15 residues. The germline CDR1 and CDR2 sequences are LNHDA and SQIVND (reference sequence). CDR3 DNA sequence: TGTGCCAGTAGTACGGCGCCCGCAACTAATGAAAAACTGTTTTTT. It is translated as CASSTAPATNEKLFF.

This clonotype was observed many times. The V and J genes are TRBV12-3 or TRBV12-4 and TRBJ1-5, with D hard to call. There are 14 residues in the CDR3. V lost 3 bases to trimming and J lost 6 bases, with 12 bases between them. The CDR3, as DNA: TGTGCCAGCAGTTTTTCGGGGAACGGTCAGCCCCAGCATTTT. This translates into CASSFSGNGQPQHF.

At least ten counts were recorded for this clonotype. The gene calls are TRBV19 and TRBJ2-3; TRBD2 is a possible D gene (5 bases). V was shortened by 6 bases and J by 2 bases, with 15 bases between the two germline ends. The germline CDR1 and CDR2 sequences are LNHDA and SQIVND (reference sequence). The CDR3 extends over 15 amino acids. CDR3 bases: TGTGCCAGTAGAAAGACTAAAGGGCACACAGATACGCAGTATTTT. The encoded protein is CASRKTKGHTDTQYF. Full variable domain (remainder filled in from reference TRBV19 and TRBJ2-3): DGGITQSPKYLFRKEGQNVTLSCEQNLNHDAMYWYRQDPGQGLRLIYYSQIVNDFQKGDIAEGYSVSREKKESFPLTVTSAQKNPTAFYLCASRKTKGHTDTQYFGPGTRLTVL.

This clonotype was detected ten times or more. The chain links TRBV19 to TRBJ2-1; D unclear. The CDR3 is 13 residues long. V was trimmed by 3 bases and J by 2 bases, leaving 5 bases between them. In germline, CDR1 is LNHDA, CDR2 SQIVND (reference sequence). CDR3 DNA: TGTGCCAGTAGTATCGCACCCTACAATGAGCAGTTCTTC. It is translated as CASSIAPYNEQFF.

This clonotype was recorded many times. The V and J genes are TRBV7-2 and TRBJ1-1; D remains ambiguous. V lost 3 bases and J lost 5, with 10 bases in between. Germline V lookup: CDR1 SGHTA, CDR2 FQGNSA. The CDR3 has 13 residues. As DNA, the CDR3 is TGTGCCAGCAGCTTCCGGACCGAGACTGAAGCTTTCTTT. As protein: CASSFRTETEAFF.

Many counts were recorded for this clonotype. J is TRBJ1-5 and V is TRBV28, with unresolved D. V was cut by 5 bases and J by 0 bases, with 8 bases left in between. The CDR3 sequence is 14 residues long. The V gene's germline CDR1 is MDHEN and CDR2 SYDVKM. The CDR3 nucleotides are TGTGCCAGCAGTGCAATCGTTAGCAATCAGCCCCAGCATTTT. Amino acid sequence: CASSAIVSNQPQHF.

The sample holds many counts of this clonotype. DNA of the CDR3: TGTGCCAGCAGCCCGAATCGGGTACAAGGCTACACCTTC. This encodes CASSPNRVQGYTF. J is TRBJ1-2 and V is TRBV7-2; D unclear. Germline CDR1 is SGHTA and CDR2 is FQGNSA. This CDR3 has 13 residues. Between the trimmed V and J ends, which lost 5 bases and 8 bases, there was a span of 15 bases.

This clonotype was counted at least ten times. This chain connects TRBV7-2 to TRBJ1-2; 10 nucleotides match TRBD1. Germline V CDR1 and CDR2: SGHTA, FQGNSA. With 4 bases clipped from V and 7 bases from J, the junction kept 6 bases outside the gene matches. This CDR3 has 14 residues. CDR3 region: CASSSDRGLTGYTF. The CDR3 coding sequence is TGTGCCAGCAGCTCCGACAGGGGGCTCACTGGCTACACCTTC.

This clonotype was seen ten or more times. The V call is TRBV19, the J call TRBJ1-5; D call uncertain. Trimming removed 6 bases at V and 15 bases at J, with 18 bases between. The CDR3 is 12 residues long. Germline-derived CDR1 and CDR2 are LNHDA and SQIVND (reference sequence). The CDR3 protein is CASRHPNGFSHF. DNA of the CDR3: TGTGCCAGTAGACACCCAAATGGTTTTTCGCATTTT.

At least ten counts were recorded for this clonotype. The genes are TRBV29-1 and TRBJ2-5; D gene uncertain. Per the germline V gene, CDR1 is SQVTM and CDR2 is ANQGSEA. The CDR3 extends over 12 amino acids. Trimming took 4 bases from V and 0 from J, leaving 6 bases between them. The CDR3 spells CSVARYQETQYF. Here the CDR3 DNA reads TGCAGCGTTGCCAGGTACCAAGAGACCCAGTACTTC.

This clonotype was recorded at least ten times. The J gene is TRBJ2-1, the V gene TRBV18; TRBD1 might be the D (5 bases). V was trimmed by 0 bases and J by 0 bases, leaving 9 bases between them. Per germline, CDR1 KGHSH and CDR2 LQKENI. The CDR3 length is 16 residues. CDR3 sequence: CASSPPWGSSYNEQFF. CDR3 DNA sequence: TGTGCCAGCTCACCACCGTGGGGCAGCTCCTACAATGAGCAGTTCTTC.